These 9 T cell receptor beta chains came from one sample sequenced in a study of identical twins. TCRdb redid the calling of the 5' RACE reads with MiXCR, one entry per CDR3 protein. The table has 450,000 or so distinct CDR3 sequences, 11% to 15% seen once. These sequences were also reported in another study, on yellow fever vaccine responses in identical twins.

Material: CD4+ T cells sorted from blood. These receptors all come from a woman younger than 30 in good health.

This clonotype was seen a handful of times. The chain is built from TRBV5-1 and TRBJ1-1; tentative D call: TRBD1 (6 bases). Germline V gives CDR1 SGHRS, CDR2 YFSETQ. This CDR3 has 14 amino acids. Trimming removed 5 bases from V and 0 bases from J, with 11 bases in between. The CDR3 sequence is CASRQDSLNTEAFF. Written as DNA, the CDR3 is TGCGCCAGCAGGCAGGACAGTCTGAACACTGAAGCTTTCTTT.

V is TRBV11-2 and J is TRBJ2-5; 16 nucleotides align to TRBD2. CDR1 is SGHAT and CDR2 is FQNNGV in the germline V gene. V gave up 6 bases and J gave up 4 bases; unmatched junction bases: 11. The CDR3 is 18 amino acids. CDR3 residues: CASRPTGLAGGRGETQYF. In DNA, the CDR3 is TGTGCCAGCAGACCTACGGGACTAGCGGGAGGGAGAGGAGAGACCCAGTACTTC.

This clonotype was observed a few times. The rearrangement links TRBV6-5 to TRBJ2-7, with TRBD2 matching over 7 bases. The CDR3 runs to 12 residues. Germline V gene data show CDR1 as MNHEY and CDR2 as SVGAGI. With V trimmed by 8 bases and J by 5 bases, 6 bases remained unmatched. The CDR3 region has the DNA TGTGCCAGCCTGGGCGGGAGCCACGAGCAGTACTTC. Protein: CASLGGSHEQYF.

The table lists this clonotype with a few counts. The chain uses TRBV20-1 and TRBJ1-1, with 7 bases matching TRBD1. Germline V CDR1 and CDR2: DFQATT, SNEGSKA (reference sequence). The junction had 10 bases not matched to a gene; V was cut back by 5 bases and J by 4 bases. The length of the CDR3 is 14 residues. CDR3 region: CSAPIDRVITEAFF. Here the CDR3 DNA reads TGCAGTGCTCCAATCGACAGGGTTATCACTGAAGCTTTCTTT.

The chain carries TRBV6-5 and TRBJ2-1, with 11 bases identical to TRBD1. Trimming took 4 bases from V and 9 from J; bases not matched to a gene: 8. Germline CDR1 is MNHEY and CDR2 is SVGAGI. This CDR3 region has 15 residues. CDR3 sequence: CASSSPGQGVVEQFF. The DNA for the CDR3 is TGTGCCAGCAGTTCACCGGGACAGGGGGTAGTTGAGCAGTTCTTC.

This chain joins TRBV12-3 or TRBV12-4 and TRBJ2-7, with a possible D match to TRBD2 (6 bases). The CDR3 consists of 15 residues. Trimming pared 5 bases from V and 2 bases from J, leaving 16 bases between. The DNA for the CDR3 is TGTGCCAGCAGTAAAACCCAGACTAGGGCCTACGAGCAGTACTTC. It translates to CASSKTQTRAYEQYF.

The chain recombines TRBV6-5 with TRBJ2-1, with 14 bases matching TRBD2. Germline CDR1 MNHEY, CDR2 SVGAGI. V dropped 2 bases and J dropped 7; count of bases not matched to a gene: 4. The CDR3 loop spans 16 amino acids. The DNA for the CDR3 is TGTGCCAGCAGTTACCGGGGACTAGCGGGAGCGAATGAGCAGTTCTTC. Translated: CASSYRGLAGANEQFF.

There are a few counts of this clonotype. The chain links TRBV7-2 to TRBJ2-3; D perhaps matches TRBD1 (5 bases). V dropped 5 bases and J dropped 8 bases, with 8 bases sitting between them. CDR1 is SGHTA, CDR2 FQGNSA, per germline. There are 11 residues in the CDR3. The CDR3 DNA follows: TGTGCCAGCAGCACTCAGGGTACGCAGTATTTT. This gives the protein CASSTQGTQYF.

The V gene is TRBV27, the J gene TRBJ2-3; 8 bases align to TRBD1. Germline lookup yields CDR1 MNHEY and CDR2 SMNVEV (reference sequence). J lost 6 bases, V lost 7 bases, and 15 bases had no gene match. The CDR3 has 16 amino acids. The DNA for the CDR3 is TGTGCCAGCACCTTCAACAGGGGGAGACCCAGGGATACGCAGTATTTT. It is translated as CASTFNRGRPRDTQYF.